This TCR beta chain was recorded in a study of T-cell reconstitution after alpha-beta-depleted transplantation in children. During its preparation, the TCRbeta library received unique molecular identifiers. In TCRdb, the PCR reads were re-called with MiXCR into one record per CDR3 protein. This sample carries 500,000 to 600,000 distinct CDR3 sequences, 25% to 30% of them seen once, and the ten largest clones take around a third. The source material was PBMCs, sampled before TCRalphabeta/CD19-depleted stem cell transplant. This TCR was sampled from a boy in the first two years of life with Wiskott-Aldrich syndrome, due to receive a stem cell transplant.

CDR3 nucleotides: TGCGCCAGCAGCTTGGTTCCCGGGATCGGGGAGCTGTTTTTT. Amino acids: CASSLVPGIGELFF. This sequence joins TRBV5-1 and TRBJ2-2, with a tentative D call TRBD2 (5 bases). V was trimmed by 0 bases and J by 7 bases, leaving 10 bases between them. The CDR3 consists of 14 residues. Germline V gene data show CDR1 as SGHRS and CDR2 as YFSETQ.